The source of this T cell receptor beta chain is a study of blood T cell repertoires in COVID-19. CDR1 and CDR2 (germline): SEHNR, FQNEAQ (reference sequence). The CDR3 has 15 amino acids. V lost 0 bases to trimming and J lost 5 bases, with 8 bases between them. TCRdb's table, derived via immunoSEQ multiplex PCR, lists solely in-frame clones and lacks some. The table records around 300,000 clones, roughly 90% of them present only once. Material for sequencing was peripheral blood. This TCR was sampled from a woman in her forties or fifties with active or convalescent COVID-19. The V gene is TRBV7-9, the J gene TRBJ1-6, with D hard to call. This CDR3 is CASSLATRNNSPLHF. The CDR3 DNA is TGTGCCAGCAGCTTAGCCACCAGGAATAATTCACCCCTCCACTTT.